The table lists the clone carrying this T cell receptor (beta chain) with many counts. Time point of the sample: newly diagnosed GD, antithyroid drugs for less than 3 months. From RNA extracted from PBMCs, the TCR library was made. This entry comes from a study of regulatory T cells in long-lasting Graves disease. The CDR3 has 17 amino acids. Looked up from germline, CDR1 is MNHEY and CDR2 is SMNVEV (reference sequence). With 6 bases removed from V and 6 bases from J, the gap between germline ends came to 24 bases. CDR3-region Arm-PCR and iRepertoire HTBI primers produced the TCR beta libraries. MiXCR was run by TCRdb on the multiplex PCR reads, yielding one entry per CDR3 protein. In the table there are roughly 520,000 distinct CDR3 sequences, approximately 12% of which are singletons. The data also belong to a second study, concerning T cells in Graves' hyperthyroidism and ophthalmopathy. This second study says: A model of 13 V-J pairs discriminated ophthalmopathy from stable hyperthyroidism.

The chain carries TRBV27 and TRBJ2-1; D is possibly TRBD1 (5 bases). The sequenced sample was peripheral blood mononuclear cells (PBMCs), obtained at new diagnosis, from a patient treated with antithyroid drugs. The TCR comes from a woman under 40 with Graves disease. The CDR3 DNA follows: TGTGCCAGCAGGAGCCTCCAAGGGGCCGAGTGGAGCAATGAGCAGTTCTTC. Its translation: CASRSLQGAEWSNEQFF.